This TCR beta chain derives from a study of memory CD4+ T cells and cytomegalovirus serostatus. General study points: The CMV-associated TCR signature appears largely within the CD4+ memory repertoire. Median bootstrapped AUC for CMV status was approximately 0.96 originally, 0.9 to 0.93 US-trained.

Sequencing was performed with immunoSEQ multiplex PCR; in TCRdb, only in-frame clones are kept and a portion is missing. The data show around 50,000 clones, with around 80% seen just once and 1% to 1.2% held by the top ten. As concerns this clone: Its antigen remains unidentified.

Single viable CD3+CD4+CD8-CD45RO+ cells were sorted as the memory CD4+ T cells. The V end was cut by 0 bases, the J end by 1 base, with 10 bases between. Germline CDR1 SGHRS, CDR2 YFSETQ. This CDR3 contains 15 residues. Sequenced sample: memory CD4+ T cells from blood. The genes are TRBV5-1 and TRBJ2-5, with TRBD2 as a possible D gene (6 bases). This sequence was found in an adult in good health and CMV-seronegative. CDR3 region: CASSLARRGQETQYF. CDR3 coding DNA: TGCGCCAGCAGCTTGGCCCGGCGGGGCCAAGAGACCCAGTACTTC.